This is a list of T cell receptor beta chains from one sample in a study of immune evolution from preneoplasia to lung adenocarcinoma. The table came from immunoSEQ multiplex PCR; TCRdb's copy has only in-frame clones and leaves some out. Of about 11,000 clones in the sample, 86% are singletons; the top ten hold about 3.5%. Sequencing input: FFPE invasive lung adenocarcinoma tissue. The origin of the receptors is a person between 70 and 80 years old with invasive lung adenocarcinoma. The CDR3 runs from the conserved cysteine through the conserved F or W. A D gene is named only where the DNA matches it firmly. Only some rows state a clone size, as once, few, many or a class for expanded clones.

abundance | j_gene | v_gene | d_gene | CDR3nt | CDR3aa
few | TRBJ1-2 | TRBV9 | NA | TGTGCCAGCAGCGTATTCGATATGGGGAGAGGCTACACCTTC | CASSVFDMGRGYTF
NA | TRBJ2-7 | TRBV7-2 | TRBD2 | TGTGCCAGCAGCCCACCTAGGACTAGCGGTAACTGGTACGAGCAGTACTTC | CASSPPRTSGNWYEQYF
NA | TRBJ2-1 | TRBV6-1 | TRBD2 | TGTGCCAGCAGGCGGCTAGCGGGAGTCGGTGAGCAGTTCTTC | CASRRLAGVGEQFF
few | TRBJ2-7 | TRBV19 | NA | TGTGCCAGTAGTATGTGGGGCTCCCACGAGCAGTACTTC | CASSMWGSHEQYF
NA | TRBJ1-1 | TRBV19 | TRBD1 | TGTGCCAGTAGTGCACAGACAGGGGCCCTCACTGAAGCTTTCTTT | CASSAQTGALTEAFF
NA | TRBJ1-1 | TRBV11-2 | NA | TGTGCCAGCAGCTTAGTCCAGGGCGTGGGTGAAGCTTTCTTT | CASSLVQGVGEAFF
NA | TRBJ2-7 | TRBV28 | TRBD2 | TGTGCCAGCAGTTCCATTGGGGGTGACCGAGCGGGGCCCTACGAGCAGTACTTC | CASSSIGGDRAGPYEQYF
NA | TRBJ1-5 | TRBV18 | NA | TGTGCCAGCTCGACTTTGGGGGCTACTGGGGGTCAGCCCCAGCATTTT | CASSTLGATGGQPQHF
NA | TRBJ2-1 | TRBV4-1 | TRBD1 | TGCGCCAGCAGCCAAGCACAGACAGGGGGCGTAGGAAATGAGCAGTTCTTC | CASSQAQTGGVGNEQFF
NA | TRBJ1-2 | TRBV18 | NA | TGTGCCAGCTCACCATCAGGGTCTAACTATGGCTACACCTTC | CASSPSGSNYGYTF
NA | TRBJ2-7 | TRBV28 | TRBD2 | TGTGCCAGCAGCGACACTAGCGGGAGGCAGGAGCAGTACTTC | CASSDTSGRQEQYF
once | TRBJ2-7 | TRBV4-2 | TRBD2 | TGTGCCAGCAGCCCCCGGTCGGTAGCGGGGGATTACGAGCAGTACTTC | CASSPRSVAGDYEQYF
NA | TRBJ2-5 | TRBV28 | NA | TGTGCCAGCAGTTTATCACAGGCGAACCAAGAGACCCAGTACTTC | CASSLSQANQETQYF
NA | TRBJ2-5 | TRBV7-8 | TRBD2 | TGTGCCAGCAGCTCCAGCGGGATCGGGGAGACCCAGTACTTC | CASSSSGIGETQYF
NA | TRBJ2-7 | TRBV28 | NA | TGTGCCAGCACCTCAGGGATTTACGAGCAGTACTTC | CASTSGIYEQYF
once | TRBJ1-2 | TRBV5-4 | TRBD1 | TGTGCCAGCAGGGAAGGACAGGGTAATAACTATGGCTACACCTTC | CASREGQGNNYGYTF
NA | TRBJ2-3 | TRBV5-1 | NA | TGCGCCAGCAGCCCTGACAGTCCTGCGCAGTATTTT | CASSPDSPAQYF
NA | TRBJ1-1 | TRBV5-1 | NA | TGCGCCAGCAGCTTAATGGGGGCGAACACTGAAGCTTTCTTT | CASSLMGANTEAFF
NA | TRBJ2-1 | TRBV29-1 | NA | TGCAGCGTTGAAGTGTTTCTTCACAATGAGCAGTTCTTC | CSVEVFLHNEQFF
NA | TRBJ1-2 | TRBV29-1 | NA | TGCAGCGTCCCCCGGGGGGGGGCGGGTGGTGGCTACACCTTC | CSVPRGGAGGGYTF
NA | TRBJ2-7 | TRBV5-1 | TRBD2 | TGCGCCAGCAGCTTGGCGGGGGGGCCCTCCTACGAGCAGTACTTC | CASSLAGGPSYEQYF
NA | TRBJ2-4 | TRBV28 | NA | TGTGCCAGCAGTCCAGGTTCGCAGCTAGCCAAAAACATTCAGTACTTC | CASSPGSQLAKNIQYF
NA | TRBJ1-2 | TRBV5-5 | NA | TGTGCCAGCAGCTTGCGTGGAAACTATGGCTACACCTTC | CASSLRGNYGYTF
few | TRBJ2-7 | TRBV5-6 | NA | TGTGCCAGCAGCTTCGGCCTCGAGCAGTACTTC | CASSFGLEQYF
NA | TRBJ1-2 | TRBV7-9 | NA | TGTGCCAGCAGCTTAGGAGGGGACGGCTACACCTTC | CASSLGGDGYTF